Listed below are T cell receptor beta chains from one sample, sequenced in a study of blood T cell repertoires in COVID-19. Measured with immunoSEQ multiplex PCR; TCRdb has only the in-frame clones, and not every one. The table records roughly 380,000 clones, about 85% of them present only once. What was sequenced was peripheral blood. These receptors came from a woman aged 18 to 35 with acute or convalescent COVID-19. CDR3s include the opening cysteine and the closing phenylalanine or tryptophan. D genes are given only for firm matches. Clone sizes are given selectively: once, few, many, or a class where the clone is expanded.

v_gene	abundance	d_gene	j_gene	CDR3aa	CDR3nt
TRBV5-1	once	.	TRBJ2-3	CASSLEQFTDTQYF	TGCGCCAGCAGCTTGGAACAGTTCACAGATACGCAGTATTTT
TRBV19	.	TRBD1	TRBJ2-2	CASSIGQGETGELFF	TGTGCCAGTAGTATCGGACAGGGGGAGACCGGGGAGCTGTTTTTT
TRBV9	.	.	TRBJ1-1	CASSVARGTEAFF	TGTGCCAGCAGCGTAGCAAGGGGAACTGAAGCTTTCTTT
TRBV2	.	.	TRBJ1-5	CASRYGTGNPNQPQHF	TGTGCCAGCAGGTACGGAACAGGGAACCCCAATCAGCCCCAGCATTTT
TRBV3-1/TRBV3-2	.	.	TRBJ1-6	CASSQGQRNSPLHF	TGTGCCAGCAGCCAAGGACAACGCAATTCACCCCTCCACTTT
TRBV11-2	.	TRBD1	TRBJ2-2	CASSYRGDGELFF	TGTGCCAGCAGTTACAGGGGGGACGGGGAGCTGTTTTTT
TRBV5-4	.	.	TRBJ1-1	CASSSRGEAFF	TGTGCCAGCAGCTCAAGGGGTGAAGCTTTCTTT
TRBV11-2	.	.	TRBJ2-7	CASSPTGIHEQYF	TGTGCCAGCAGCCCAACAGGGATCCACGAGCAGTACTTC
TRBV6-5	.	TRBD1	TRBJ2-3	CATRTGATDTQYF	TGTGCCACGCGGACAGGGGCCACAGATACGCAGTATTTT
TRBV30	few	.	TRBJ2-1	CAWSVGGYNEQFF	TGTGCCTGGAGTGTGGGGGGCTACAATGAGCAGTTCTTC
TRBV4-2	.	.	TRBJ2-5	CASSQGHGERETQYF	TGTGCCAGCAGCCAAGGGCACGGGGAAAGAGAGACCCAGTACTTC
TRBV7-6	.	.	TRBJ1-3	CASSLEDSSGNTIYF	TGTGCCAGCAGCTTAGAAGACTCTTCTGGAAACACCATATATTTT
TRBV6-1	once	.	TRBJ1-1	CASSEDIGRSSTEAFF	TGTGCCAGCAGTGAAGATATCGGCAGGTCGAGCACTGAAGCTTTCTTT
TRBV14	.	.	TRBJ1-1	CASSSPAEAPHTEAFF	TGTGCCAGCAGCTCCCCGGCTGAGGCACCCCACACTGAAGCTTTCTTT
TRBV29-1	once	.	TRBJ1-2	CSVRGQSDNYGYTF	TGCAGCGTTCGAGGGCAGAGCGATAACTATGGCTACACCTTC
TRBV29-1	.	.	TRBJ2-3	CSVVSQTDTQYF	TGCAGCGTCGTAAGCCAAACAGATACGCAGTATTTT
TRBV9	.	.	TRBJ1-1	CASSVDPRNTEAFF	TGTGCCAGCAGCGTAGATCCCAGAAACACTGAAGCTTTCTTT
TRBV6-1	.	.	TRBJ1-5	CASSETFYRENQPQHF	TGTGCCAGCAGTGAAACATTTTACAGGGAAAATCAGCCCCAGCATTTT
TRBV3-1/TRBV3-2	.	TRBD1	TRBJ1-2	CASSLTRTGNYGYTF	TGTGCCAGCAGCCTTACACGGACAGGGAACTATGGCTACACCTTC
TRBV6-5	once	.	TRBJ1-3	CASSYSSRFSGNTIYF	TGTGCCAGCAGTTACTCGAGCAGGTTCTCTGGAAACACCATATATTTT
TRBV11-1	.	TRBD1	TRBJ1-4	CASSSTGDVEKLFF	TGTGCCAGCAGCTCGACAGGGGATGTTGAAAAACTGTTTTTT
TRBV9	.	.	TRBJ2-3	CASSEEGFLPPTDTQYF	TGTGCCAGCAGCGAGGAGGGATTCTTACCGCCCACAGATACGCAGTATTTT
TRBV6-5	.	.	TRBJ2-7	CASTPNRDEQYF	TGTGCCAGCACGCCTAACCGGGACGAGCAGTACTTC
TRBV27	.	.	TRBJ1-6	CASSLTPESPLHF	TGTGCCAGCAGTTTAACCCCCGAGTCACCCCTCCACTTT
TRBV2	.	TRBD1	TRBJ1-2	CASRPRGHPYGYTF	TGTGCCAGCAGACCCAGGGGGCACCCCTATGGCTACACCTTC
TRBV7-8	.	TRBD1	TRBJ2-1	CASSSIWTGETYNEQFF	TGTGCCAGCAGTTCTATCTGGACAGGGGAAACCTACAATGAGCAGTTCTTC
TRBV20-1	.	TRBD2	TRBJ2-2	CSASLAGGSGELFF	TGCAGTGCAAGTCTAGCGGGGGGGTCCGGGGAGCTGTTTTTT
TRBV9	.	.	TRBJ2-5	CASSVGATETQYF	TGTGCCAGCAGCGTAGGAGCCACGGAGACCCAGTACTTC
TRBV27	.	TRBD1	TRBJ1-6	CASSLRQGAWESPLHF	TGTGCCAGCAGTCTCCGACAGGGGGCATGGGAGTCACCCCTCCACTTT
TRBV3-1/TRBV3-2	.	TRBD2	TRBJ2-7	CASSQGFSGGAGNYEQYF	TGTGCCAGCAGCCAAGGGTTTAGCGGGGGGGCCGGCAACTACGAGCAGTACTTC
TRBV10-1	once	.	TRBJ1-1	CASSETDMNTEAFF	TGCGCCAGCAGTGAAACAGACATGAACACTGAAGCTTTCTTT
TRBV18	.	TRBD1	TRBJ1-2	CASSPPDGTVDGYTF	TGTGCCAGCTCACCACCTGACGGGACAGTTGATGGCTACACCTTC
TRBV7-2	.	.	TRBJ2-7	CASSPRQEQYF	TGTGCCAGCAGCCCCCGACAGGAGCAGTACTTC
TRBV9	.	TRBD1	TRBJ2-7	CASSAPGTGTYEQYF	TGTGCCAGCAGCGCTCCCGGGACAGGGACCTACGAGCAGTACTTC
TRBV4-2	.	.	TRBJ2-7	CASSQEELGAYEQYF	TGTGCCAGCAGCCAAGAGGAACTAGGAGCCTACGAGCAGTACTTC
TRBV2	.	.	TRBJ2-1	CASTAQGGFRNEQFF	TGTGCCAGCACCGCCCAGGGGGGCTTCCGCAATGAGCAGTTCTTC
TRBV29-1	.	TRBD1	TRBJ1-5	CSATGGGDQPQHF	TGCAGCGCGACAGGGGGAGGAGATCAGCCCCAGCATTTT
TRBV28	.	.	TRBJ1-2	CASSDLTGNYGYTF	TGTGCCAGCAGTGATCTGACAGGAAACTATGGCTACACCTTC
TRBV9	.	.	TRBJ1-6	CASSRGRGGDTNSPLHF	TGTGCCAGCAGCCGCGGTCGGGGAGGGGACACAAATTCACCCCTCCACTTT
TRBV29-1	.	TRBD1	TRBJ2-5	CSERQGTETQYF	TGCAGCGAAAGACAGGGGACGGAGACCCAGTACTTC
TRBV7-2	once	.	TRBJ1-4	CASTGTLGGKLFF	TGTGCCAGCACCGGGACCTTGGGGGGAAAACTGTTTTTT
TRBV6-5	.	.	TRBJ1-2	CASIPGEGDYGYTF	TGTGCCAGCATCCCCGGGGAGGGGGACTATGGCTACACCTTC
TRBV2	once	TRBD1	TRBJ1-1	CASERQGGGTEAFF	TGTGCCAGCGAAAGACAGGGGGGAGGCACTGAAGCTTTCTTT
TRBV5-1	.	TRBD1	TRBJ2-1	CASSLGAGQGYNEQFF	TGCGCCAGCAGCTTGGGAGCTGGACAGGGTTACAATGAGCAGTTCTTC